A single sample is the source of the 30 T cell receptor beta chains below, sequenced in a study of breast tumors, draining lymph nodes, adjacent tissues. The lymph nodes were axillary draining lymph nodes from breast cancer patients. TCRdb independently ran MiXCR on the multiplex PCR reads; one entry per CDR3 protein. The data show some 100,000 distinct CDR3 sequences, approximately 22% seen once. The sequenced sample consisted of axillary lymph node tissue. These receptors were taken from a female donor with breast cancer. Some clones in this sample may be carry-over from other donors' samples.

A note on this clonotype: A much larger clone differs from this one at a single base, so this may be a read error. The chain combines TRBV20-1 with TRBJ1-3; no reliable D call. CDR1 and CDR2 (germline): DFQATT, SNEGSKA (reference sequence). V lost 4 bases and J lost 4, with 8 bases in between. This CDR3 is 12 amino acids long. Here the CDR3 DNA reads TGCAGTGCTACAGGCCTCGGAAACACCATATATTTT. This sequence encodes CSATGLGNTIYF.

Regarding this clonotype: Since a much larger clone is just one base distant, this may be a read error. The chain couples TRBV30 to TRBJ2-7, with D maybe TRBD1 (7 bases). The length of the CDR3 is 14 residues. The germline V gene has CDR1 GTSNPN and CDR2 SVGIG (reference sequence). V was cut by 5 bases and J by 0 bases, with 14 bases left in between. For the CDR3, the DNA is TGTGCCTGGGCGGGACAGACACGCTCCTACGAGCAGTACTTC. Translating it yields CAWAGQTRSYEQYF.

The chain joins TRBV12-3 or TRBV12-4 to TRBJ2-2, with TRBD1 matching 7 bases. V was clipped by 5 bases and J by 5 bases; unmatched bases: 2. The CDR3 totals 13 residues. CDR3 residues: CASSGTVTGELFF. CDR3 DNA sequence: TGTGCCAGCAGTGGGACAGTAACCGGGGAGCTGTTTTTT.

This clonotype occurred many times. The chain joins TRBV27 to TRBJ1-6; D call uncertain. There are 13 residues in the CDR3. From germline, CDR1 is MNHEY and CDR2 SMNVEV (reference sequence). Trimming took off 6 bases at V and 7 bases at J, with 10 bases between the two ends. This CDR3 is CASRPFENSPLHF. The CDR3 DNA reads as TGTGCCAGCAGGCCGTTCGAAAATTCACCCCTCCACTTT.

This clonotype was observed at least ten times. The chain is built from TRBV6-5 and TRBJ1-5, with D uncertain. Trimming shortened V by 2 bases and J by 6 bases, and 8 bases separated the two germline ends. The germline CDR1 and CDR2 sequences are MNHEY and SVGAGI. The CDR3 loop spans 13 amino acids. The CDR3 region has the DNA TGTGCCAGCAGTTACGAGACTGGTCAGCCCCAGCATTTT. It is translated as CASSYETGQPQHF.

This clonotype was recorded at least ten times. The chain has TRBV25-1 and TRBJ1-2, with D possibly matching TRBD1 (6 bases). Deletions cut 8 bases from V and 2 bases from J, with 15 bases between. Germline V CDR1 and CDR2: MGHDK, SYGVNS. The CDR3 spans 14 residues. The CDR3 nucleotides read TGTGCCAGCTCTCGGACAGTAGGCAACTATGGCTACACCTTC. This gives the protein CASSRTVGNYGYTF.

This clonotype was seen repeatedly, ten times or more. V gene TRBV2 combines with J gene TRBJ2-7; no firm D call. V dropped 8 bases and J dropped 8 bases, with 13 bases sitting between them. The CDR3 loop spans 11 amino acids. The V gene's germline CDR1 is SNHLY and CDR2 FYNNEI. As DNA, the CDR3 is TGTGCCAGCGGTGTTGCGTTCAAGCAGTACTTC. It specifies CASGVAFKQYF.

This clonotype has a count of ten or more. The chain employs TRBV2 and TRBJ2-7; unclear D gene. This CDR3 is 12 amino acids long. Germline V gives CDR1 SNHLY, CDR2 FYNNEI. The V end lost 6 bases, the J end lost 0 bases, and 6 bases lay between the germline ends. Here the CDR3 DNA reads TGTGCCAGCAGACTAAGCTCCTACGAGCAGTACTTC. Protein: CASRLSSYEQYF.

This clonotype was recorded many times. This chain links TRBV19 with TRBJ2-7; the match to TRBD1 covers 8 bases. The V gene's germline CDR1 is LNHDA and CDR2 SQIVND (reference sequence). V shed 9 bases and J 3 bases; nucleotides not matched to a gene: 13. This CDR3 has 15 residues. The CDR3 sequence is CASSPLGGTGYEQYF. DNA of the CDR3: TGTGCCAGCTCCCCCCTCGGCGGGACAGGCTACGAGCAGTACTTC.

This clonotype was seen repeatedly, ten times or more. The chain is built from TRBV6-2 or TRBV6-3 and TRBJ1-2; the D gene is possibly TRBD1 (5 bases). The CDR3 covers 16 residues. Trimming pared 8 bases from V and 4 bases from J, leaving 23 bases between. Germline V gene sequence: CDR1 MNHEY, CDR2 SVGEGT. The CDR3 loop is CASATGDSQVLYGYTF. CDR3 DNA: TGTGCCAGCGCCACGGGTGACAGTCAAGTTCTCTATGGCTACACCTTC.

The sample holds many counts of this clonotype. The chain has TRBV20-1 and TRBJ2-5; no firm D call. Looked up from germline, CDR1 is DFQATT and CDR2 is SNEGSKA (reference sequence). The CDR3 extends over 14 amino acids. Between the trimmed V and J ends, which lost 1 base and 5 bases, there was a span of 14 bases. CDR3 loop: CSARGGSIYETQYF. The DNA for the CDR3 is TGCAGTGCTAGAGGTGGCAGCATATACGAGACCCAGTACTTC.

There are many counts of this clonotype. An end of the junction differs from the germline gene, which may be a read error. CDR3 amino acids: CASSAEAGHSYEQYF. DNA of the CDR3: TGTGCTAGCAGCGCGGAAGCGGGACACTCCTACGAGCAGTACTTC. The V gene is TRBV7-7, the J gene TRBJ2-7; D perhaps matches TRBD2 (7 bases). Germline CDR1 reads SSHAT; CDR2 reads FNYEAQ (reference sequence). The CDR3 is 15 amino acids.

This clonotype was seen a handful of times. This chain links TRBV5-8 with TRBJ1-5; D gene ambiguous. The CDR3 is made up of 14 amino acids. The V gene's germline CDR1 is SGHTS and CDR2 YDEGEE. Trimming pared 0 bases from V and 4 bases from J, leaving 8 bases between. The CDR3 sequence: CASSLEGINQPQHF. The DNA of the CDR3 is TGTGCCAGCAGCTTGGAAGGGATAAATCAGCCCCAGCATTTT.

This clonotype was counted at least ten times. The chain is built from TRBV6-1 and TRBJ2-2; the match to TRBD2 covers 10 bases. The CDR3 consists of 14 residues. J gave up 5 bases and V 6 bases, and 3 bases lay outside the gene matches. The germline V gene encodes CDR1 MNHNS and CDR2 SASEGT. CDR3 DNA: TGTGCCAGCAGGGTTAGCGGGAGGACCGGGGAGCTGTTTTTT. Its protein is CASRVSGRTGELFF.

The CDR3 sequence is CASSQASGGGSGKYNEQFF. The CDR3 DNA reads as TGCGCCAGCAGCCAGGCTTCGGGGGGGGGTAGCGGGAAATACAATGAGCAGTTCTTC. V usage is TRBV4-1 and J usage is TRBJ2-1, with 8 bases matching TRBD2. V shed 3 bases and J 4 bases; nucleotides not matched to a gene: 17. The CDR3 is 19 residues long. Germline V gene lookup returns CDR1 MGHRA and CDR2 YSYEKL.

This clonotype was observed at least ten times. V is TRBV20-1 and J is TRBJ2-5; weak D call: TRBD1 (6 bases). Deletions cut 3 bases from V and 3 bases from J, with 14 bases between. Per germline, CDR1 DFQATT and CDR2 SNEGSKA (reference sequence). This CDR3 is built from 14 residues. The CDR3 loop reads CSASVHGGEETQYF. In DNA, the CDR3 is TGCAGTGCTAGTGTCCATGGGGGCGAAGAGACCCAGTACTTC.

This clonotype showed up many times. V is TRBV5-6 and J is TRBJ2-5; TRBD2 matches 12 bases. CDR1 is SGHDT, CDR2 YYEEEE, per germline. CDR3 size: 16 residues. Trimming removed 3 bases from V and 4 bases from J; junction bases left unmatched: 7. The chain's CDR3 is CASSSPSGRAAETQYF. CDR3 DNA: TGTGCCAGCAGCTCCCCTAGCGGGAGGGCCGCAGAGACCCAGTACTTC.

This clonotype was detected many times. J is TRBJ1-4 and V is TRBV7-9; D possibly corresponds to TRBD1 (6 bases). V was shortened by 5 bases and J by 5 bases, with 12 bases between the two germline ends. Germline V CDR1 and CDR2: SEHNR, FQNEAQ (reference sequence). The CDR3 contains 14 residues. This CDR3 is CASSGRQENEKLFF. The CDR3 bases are TGTGCCAGCAGCGGTCGACAGGAGAATGAAAAACTGTTTTTT.

At least ten counts were recorded for this clonotype. This sequence joins TRBV20-1 and TRBJ1-2; 9 bases fit TRBD1. CDR1 and CDR2 (germline): DFQATT, SNEGSKA (reference sequence). V shed 6 bases and J 8 bases; nucleotides not matched to a gene: 10. This CDR3 is 13 amino acids long. CDR3 sequence: CSAGDRGGEGYTF. CDR3 coding DNA: TGCAGTGCGGGAGACAGGGGGGGTGAGGGCTACACCTTC.

This chain uses TRBV5-1 with TRBJ2-5; TRBD1 might be the D (6 bases). The CDR3 sequence is 15 residues long. Per the germline V gene, CDR1 is SGHRS and CDR2 is YFSETQ. V shed 1 base and J shed 4 bases, with 14 bases lying between them. CDR3 coding DNA: TGCGCCAGCAGCTTGACCTGGGGGCAAGGAGAGACCCAGTACTTC. This encodes CASSLTWGQGETQYF.

This clonotype came up many times. The chain employs TRBV18 and TRBJ2-1, with a possible D match to TRBD1 (5 bases). The CDR3 loop spans 11 amino acids. The V gene lost 5 bases and the J gene lost 8 bases, with 7 bases spanning the gap. CDR1 is KGHSH, CDR2 LQKENI, per germline. CDR3 DNA sequence: TGTGCCAGCTCAAGGGGCGATGAGCAGTTCTTC. Its protein product is CASSRGDEQFF.

The sample holds one count of this clonotype. Possible read error: a much larger clone is one base away. V is TRBV28 and J is TRBJ1-2, with TRBD1 matching 8 bases. The CDR3 is made up of 14 amino acids. After removal of 8 bases from V and 5 bases from J, the junction contained 10 bases not matched to a gene. CDR1 is MDHEN and CDR2 is SYDVKM in the germline V gene. As DNA, the CDR3 is TGTGCCAGCGGGACGACAGGGGAGGCGTATGGCTACACCTTC. As protein: CASGTTGEAYGYTF.

There are many counts of this clonotype. J is TRBJ2-7 and V is TRBV18; D possibly corresponds to TRBD1 (5 bases). The CDR3 sequence is 13 residues long. The V gene lost 3 bases and the J gene lost 2 bases, with 8 bases spanning the gap. Germline CDR1 is KGHSH and CDR2 is LQKENI. CDR3 in DNA: TGTGCCAGCTCACCGGGGCAGACCTACGAGCAGTACTTC. It translates to CASSPGQTYEQYF.

This clonotype was seen many times. The chain is built from TRBV11-2 and TRBJ2-5; tentatively, D is TRBD1 or TRBD2 (5 bases each). Trimming removed 5 bases at V and 3 bases at J, with 13 bases between. The CDR3 sequence is 14 residues long. Germline CDR1 and CDR2: SGHAT and FQNNGV. This chain's CDR3 is CASSPLLGEETQYF. In DNA, the CDR3 is TGTGCCAGCAGCCCGCTACTAGGGGAAGAGACCCAGTACTTC.

The table lists this clonotype with many counts. V is TRBV7-9 and J is TRBJ1-3; the match to TRBD1 covers 9 bases. Losses at the gene ends were 5 bases for V and 2 bases for J; bases not matched to a gene: 4. This CDR3 has 15 residues. CDR1 and CDR2 (germline): SEHNR, FQNEAQ (reference sequence). The chain's CDR3 is CASSQQGAAGNTIYF. The CDR3 DNA follows: TGTGCCAGCAGCCAACAGGGGGCCGCTGGAAACACCATATATTTT.

The sample holds many counts of this clonotype. Germline and junction disagree at one end, which may indicate a read error. V gene TRBV7-7 combines with J gene TRBJ2-1; the D is unclear. The CDR3 covers 14 residues. The germline gives CDR1 SSHAT, CDR2 FNYEAQ (reference sequence). In nucleotides, the CDR3 is TGTGCTAGCAGCTTGGACGGGCTGTACAATGAGCAGTTCTTC. It specifies CASSLDGLYNEQFF.

The table lists this clonotype with many counts. This rearrangement joins TRBV19 to TRBJ1-4; D is undetermined. This CDR3 has 12 amino acids. V lost 5 bases and J lost 8, with 9 bases in between. Germline V CDR1 and CDR2: LNHDA, SQIVND (reference sequence). The CDR3 DNA reads as TGTGCCAGTAGTCCCCAGACCGAAAAACTGTTTTTT. It codes for CASSPQTEKLFF.

This clonotype was seen at least ten times. The V call is TRBV27, the J call TRBJ2-7; 15 bases are shared with TRBD2. The germline V gene has CDR1 MNHEY and CDR2 SMNVEV (reference sequence). Trimming cost V 10 bases and J 7 bases; bases outside gene matches: 8. The CDR3 loop spans 14 amino acids. CDR3 residues: CANRTSGRAGEQYF. CDR3 sequence (DNA): TGTGCCAACCGGACTAGCGGGAGGGCCGGGGAGCAGTACTTC.

This clonotype appeared many times. V and J are TRBV6-5 and TRBJ1-2, with D possibly being TRBD1 (6 bases). V shed 2 bases and J shed 7 bases, with 14 bases lying between them. The germline V gene encodes CDR1 MNHEY and CDR2 SVGAGI. This CDR3 has 14 residues. CDR3 bases: TGTGCCAGCAGTTACGCCCACAGGGTTAGTGGCTACACCTTC. Amino acid sequence: CASSYAHRVSGYTF.

There are many counts of this clonotype. This chain joins TRBV10-1 and TRBJ2-2; 8 bases map to TRBD1. Germline values: CDR1 WNHNN, CDR2 SYGVQD (reference sequence). The CDR3 loop spans 15 amino acids. J gave up 4 bases and V 3 bases, and 4 bases lay outside the gene matches. The CDR3 loop is CASSEGQGGTGELFF. The DNA for the CDR3 is TGCGCCAGCAGTGAAGGACAGGGCGGCACCGGGGAGCTGTTTTTT.